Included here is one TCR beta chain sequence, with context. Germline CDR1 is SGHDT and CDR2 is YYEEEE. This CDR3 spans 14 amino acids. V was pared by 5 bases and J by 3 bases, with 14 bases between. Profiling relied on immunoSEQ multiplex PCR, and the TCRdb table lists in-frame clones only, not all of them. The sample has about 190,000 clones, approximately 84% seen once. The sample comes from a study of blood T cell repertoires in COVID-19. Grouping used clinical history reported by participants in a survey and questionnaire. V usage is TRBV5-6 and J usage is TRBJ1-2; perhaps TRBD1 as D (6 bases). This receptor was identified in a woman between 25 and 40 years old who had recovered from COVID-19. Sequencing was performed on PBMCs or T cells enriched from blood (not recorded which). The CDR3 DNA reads TGTGCCAGCAGTTATACAGGGTTGGACTATGGCTACACCTTC. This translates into CASSYTGLDYGYTF.